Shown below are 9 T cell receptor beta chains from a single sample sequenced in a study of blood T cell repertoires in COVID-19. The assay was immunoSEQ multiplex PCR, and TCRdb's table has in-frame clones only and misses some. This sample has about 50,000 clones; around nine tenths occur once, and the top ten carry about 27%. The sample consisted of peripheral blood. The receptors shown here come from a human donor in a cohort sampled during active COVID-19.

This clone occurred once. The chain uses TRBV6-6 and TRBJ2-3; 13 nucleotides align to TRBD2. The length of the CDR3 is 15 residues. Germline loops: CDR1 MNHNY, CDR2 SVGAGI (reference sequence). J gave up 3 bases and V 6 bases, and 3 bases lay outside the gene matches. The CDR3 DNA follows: TGTGCCAGCAGGACTAGCGGGGGGCCGACAGATACGCAGTATTTT. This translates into CASRTSGGPTDTQYF.

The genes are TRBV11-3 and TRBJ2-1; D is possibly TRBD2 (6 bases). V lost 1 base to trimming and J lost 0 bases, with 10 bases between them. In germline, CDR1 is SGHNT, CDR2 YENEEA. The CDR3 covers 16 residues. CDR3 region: CASSLASVSSYNEQFF. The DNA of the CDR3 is TGTGCCAGCAGCTTAGCTAGCGTGAGCTCCTACAATGAGCAGTTCTTC.

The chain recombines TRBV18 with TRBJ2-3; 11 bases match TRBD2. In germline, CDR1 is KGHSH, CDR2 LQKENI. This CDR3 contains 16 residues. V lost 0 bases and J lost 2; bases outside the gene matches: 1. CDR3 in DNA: TGTGCCAGCTCACCACCGACTAGCGGGAACACAGATACGCAGTATTTT. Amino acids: CASSPPTSGNTDTQYF.

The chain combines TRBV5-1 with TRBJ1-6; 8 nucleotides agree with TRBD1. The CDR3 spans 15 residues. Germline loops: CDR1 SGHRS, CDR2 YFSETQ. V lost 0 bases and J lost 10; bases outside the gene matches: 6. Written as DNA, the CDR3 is TGCGCCAGCAGCTTGGGACAGGGGAGTTACTCACCCCTCCACTTT. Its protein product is CASSLGQGSYSPLHF.

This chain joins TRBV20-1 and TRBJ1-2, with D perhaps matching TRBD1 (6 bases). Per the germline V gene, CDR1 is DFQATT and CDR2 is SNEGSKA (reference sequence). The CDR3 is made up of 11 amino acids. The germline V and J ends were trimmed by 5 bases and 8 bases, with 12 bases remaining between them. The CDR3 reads CSALRQAGYTF. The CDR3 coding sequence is TGCAGTGCTCTTCGACAGGCCGGCTACACCTTC.

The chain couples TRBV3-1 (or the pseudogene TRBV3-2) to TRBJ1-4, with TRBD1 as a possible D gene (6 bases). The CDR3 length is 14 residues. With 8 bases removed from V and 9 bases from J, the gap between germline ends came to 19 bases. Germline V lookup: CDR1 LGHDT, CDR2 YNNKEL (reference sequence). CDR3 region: CASAHLRQDKKLFF. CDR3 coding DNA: TGTGCCAGCGCCCACCTGCGACAGGACAAAAAACTGTTTTTT.

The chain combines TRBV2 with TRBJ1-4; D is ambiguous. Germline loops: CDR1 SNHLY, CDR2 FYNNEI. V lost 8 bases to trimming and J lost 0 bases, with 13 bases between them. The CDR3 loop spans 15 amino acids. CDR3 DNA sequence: TGTGCCAGCGGACTCTGGGCAACAACTAATGAAAAACTGTTTTTT. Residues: CASGLWATTNEKLFF.

CDR3 nucleotide sequence: TGTGCCAGCAGCTTAGGGGTCGGGGATACGCAGTATTTT. It yields the protein CASSLGVGDTQYF. The V call is TRBV11-2, the J call TRBJ2-3; D not certain. Germline CDR1 reads SGHAT; CDR2 reads FQNNGV. V was cut by 1 base and J by 6 bases, with 8 bases left in between. The CDR3 loop spans 13 amino acids.

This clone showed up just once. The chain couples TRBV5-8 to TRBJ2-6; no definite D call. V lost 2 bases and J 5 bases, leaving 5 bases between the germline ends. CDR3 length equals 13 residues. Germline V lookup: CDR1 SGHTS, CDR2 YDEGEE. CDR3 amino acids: CASSLDWANVLTF. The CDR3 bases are TGTGCCAGCAGCTTAGACTGGGCCAACGTCCTGACTTTC.